The 15 T cell receptor beta chains below all came from one sample that was sequenced in a study of blood T cell repertoires in COVID-19. Here immunoSEQ multiplex PCR was the method, and the copy in TCRdb shows in-frame clones only, minus some. This repertoire shows 40,000 to 45,000 clones, about nine tenths found once; its top ten account for about 22%. The sequenced sample consisted of peripheral blood. The receptors come from a man in his fifties or sixties with active COVID-19.

This sequence joins TRBV7-9 and TRBJ1-1; D is perhaps TRBD1 (6 bases). Trimming removed 4 bases at V and 1 base at J, with 10 bases between. The CDR3 length is 14 residues. The germline CDR1 and CDR2 sequences are SEHNR and FQNEAQ (reference sequence). CDR3 in DNA: TGTGCCAGCAGCTCACAGGGTTCGAACACTGAAGCTTTCTTT. Translated, it gives CASSSQGSNTEAFF.

This clone was observed a single time. The same CDR3 arises from other DNA sequences in this sample as well. V is TRBV28 and J is TRBJ2-7; TRBD1 aligns across 8 bases. The CDR3 is 14 amino acids. The V and J ends lost 5 bases and 3 bases, in that order; junction bases with no gene match: 6. Per germline, CDR1 MDHEN and CDR2 SYDVKM. In nucleotides, the CDR3 is TGTGCCAGCAGTCGCCTCGACAGGGGCTACGAGCAGTACTTC. Protein: CASSRLDRGYEQYF.

This chain connects TRBV19 to TRBJ2-3; 9 bases line up with TRBD2. Germline CDR1 and CDR2: LNHDA and SQIVND (reference sequence). Trimming cost V 5 bases and J 2 bases; bases outside gene matches: 8. The CDR3 is 16 residues long. In nucleotides, the CDR3 is TGTGCCAGTAGTCTCAGGACTAGCGAATACACAGATACGCAGTATTTT. Amino acid sequence: CASSLRTSEYTDTQYF.

The chain has TRBV27 and TRBJ2-7; the match to TRBD2 covers 12 bases. CDR3 length: 15 amino acids. Germline CDR1 reads MNHEY; CDR2 reads SMNVEV (reference sequence). With 6 bases clipped from V and 2 bases from J, the junction kept 5 bases outside the gene matches. The CDR3 region has the DNA TGTGCCAGCAGCCACGGACTAGCGGGAACCTACGAGCAGTACTTC. Translating gives CASSHGLAGTYEQYF.

J is TRBJ2-5 and V is TRBV10-2; D is perhaps TRBD2 (5 bases). The CDR3 sequence is 15 residues long. Germline assignment: CDR1 WSHSY and CDR2 SAAADI. Trimming took off 2 bases at V and 4 bases at J, with 14 bases between the two ends. The CDR3 nucleotides are TGCGCCAGCAGTGAGGACGAGCGGTTTACAGAGACCCAGTACTTC. Protein: CASSEDERFTETQYF.

V and J are TRBV7-2 and TRBJ2-2; maybe TRBD1 (5 bases). Looked up from germline, CDR1 is SGHTA and CDR2 is FQGNSA. V dropped 3 bases and J dropped 3 bases, with 11 bases sitting between them. The CDR3 sequence is 15 residues long. In nucleotides, the CDR3 is TGTGCCAGCAGCTTCCAAACAGGATACACCGGGGAGCTGTTTTTT. It encodes CASSFQTGYTGELFF.

V usage is TRBV7-9 and J usage is TRBJ1-4; no clear D gene. Trimming took 5 bases from V and 8 from J, leaving 12 bases between them. CDR1 SEHNR and CDR2 FQNEAQ come from the germline V gene (reference sequence). The CDR3 runs 13 residues. DNA of the CDR3: TGTGCCAGCAGCACCCGCGTCCGGGAAAAACTGTTTTTT. Amino acid sequence: CASSTRVREKLFF.

This chain connects TRBV30 to TRBJ1-1, with D maybe TRBD1 (6 bases). Trimming cost V 5 bases and J 5 bases, with 9 bases left between them. This CDR3 comprises 11 residues. Germline V gives CDR1 GTSNPN, CDR2 SVGIG (reference sequence). CDR3 region: CAWSGVTEAFF. CDR3 bases: TGTGCCTGGTCAGGGGTAACTGAAGCTTTCTTT.

In this sample, this clone turned up once. An end of the junction differs from the germline gene, which may be a read error. The chain employs TRBV28 and TRBJ2-2, with 8 bases matching TRBD1. CDR1 is MDHEN, CDR2 SYDVKM, per germline. This CDR3 has 16 amino acids. CDR3 in amino acids: CATHLSNRGNPGELFF. The CDR3 bases are TGTGCCACCCATCTCTCAAACAGGGGGAACCCCGGGGAGCTGTTTTTT.

The chain couples TRBV6-5 to TRBJ1-4; tentative D call: TRBD1 (5 bases). This CDR3 has 14 residues. The V end was cut by 0 bases, the J end by 8 bases, with 10 bases between. Per the germline V gene, CDR1 is MNHEY and CDR2 is SVGAGI. The CDR3 nucleotides are TGTGCCAGCAGTTACTCGGACCGGGGGGAAAAACTGTTTTTT. Its translation: CASSYSDRGEKLFF.

V is TRBV27 and J is TRBJ2-3; 12 nucleotides agree with TRBD2. The V and J ends lost 7 bases and 2 bases, in that order; junction bases with no gene match: 7. From germline, CDR1 is MNHEY and CDR2 SMNVEV (reference sequence). This CDR3 is built from 16 residues. CDR3 bases: TGTGCCAGCAAGACGTGGACTAGCGGGGACACAGATACGCAGTATTTT. It codes for CASKTWTSGDTDTQYF.

As for this clone: The sample holds other DNA sequences that translate to the same CDR3. V is TRBV27 and J is TRBJ2-3; D unresolved. CDR3 length: 11 residues. Germline V lookup: CDR1 MNHEY, CDR2 SMNVEV (reference sequence). V was clipped by 3 bases and J by 6 bases, with 4 bases between them. The CDR3 coding sequence is TGTGCCAGCAGTTTCGGGGATACGCAGTATTTT. Amino acid sequence: CASSFGDTQYF.

This clone was counted between two and nine times. This chain links TRBV10-3 with TRBJ1-1, with D possibly TRBD1 on 5 matching bases. The CDR3 is made up of 13 amino acids. V was pared by 8 bases and J by 3 bases, with 13 bases between. Germline loops: CDR1 ENHRY, CDR2 SYGVKD. In nucleotides, the CDR3 is TGTGCCATCTCTGACAGCGCCCACACTGAAGCTTTCTTT. Its protein is CAISDSAHTEAFF.

V is TRBV27 and J is TRBJ2-2; tentatively, D is TRBD2 (6 bases). Per the germline V gene, CDR1 is MNHEY and CDR2 is SMNVEV (reference sequence). Between the trimmed V and J ends, which lost 5 bases and 6 bases, there was a span of 16 bases. The CDR3 covers 15 residues. Here the CDR3 reads CASSPGGAAAGELFF. For the CDR3, the DNA is TGTGCCAGCAGTCCCGGCGGGGCGGCCGCCGGGGAGCTGTTTTTT.

This chain links TRBV6-1 with TRBJ1-5, with 9 bases fitting TRBD1. Trimming took 4 bases from V and 2 from J; bases not matched to a gene: 6. CDR1 is MNHNS and CDR2 is SASEGT in the germline V gene. The CDR3 consists of 16 residues. CDR3 bases: TGTGCCAGCAGTGTTACAGGGGGCCAAGGCAATCAGCCCCAGCATTTT. This translates into CASSVTGGQGNQPQHF.